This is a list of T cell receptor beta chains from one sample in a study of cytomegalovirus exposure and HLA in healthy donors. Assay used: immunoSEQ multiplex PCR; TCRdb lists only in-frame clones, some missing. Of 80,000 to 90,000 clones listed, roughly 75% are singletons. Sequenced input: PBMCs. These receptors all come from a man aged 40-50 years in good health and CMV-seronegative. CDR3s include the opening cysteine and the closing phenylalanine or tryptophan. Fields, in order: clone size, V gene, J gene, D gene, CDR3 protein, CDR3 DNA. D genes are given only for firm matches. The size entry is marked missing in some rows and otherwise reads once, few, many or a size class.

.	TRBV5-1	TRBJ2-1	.	CASSLDRPSDEQFF	TGCGCCAGCAGCTTGGATAGGCCCAGCGATGAGCAGTTCTTC
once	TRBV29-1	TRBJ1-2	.	CSVVGVVSYGYTF	TGCAGCGTAGTCGGGGTTGTTTCGTATGGCTACACCTTC
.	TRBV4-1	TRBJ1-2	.	CASSQERGYGYTF	TGCGCCAGCAGCCAAGAAAGGGGCTATGGCTACACCTTC
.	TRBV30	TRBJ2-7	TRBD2	CAWTGLGTSSSYEQYF	TGTGCCTGGACCGGACTCGGGACTAGCAGTTCCTACGAGCAGTACTTC
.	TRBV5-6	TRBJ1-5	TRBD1	CASSLRTGLDQPQHF	TGTGCCAGCAGCCTCCGGACAGGGTTGGATCAGCCCCAGCATTTT
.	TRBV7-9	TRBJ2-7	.	CASSLDEGAYEQYF	TGTGCCAGCAGCTTAGACGAGGGGGCCTACGAGCAGTACTTC
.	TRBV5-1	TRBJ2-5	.	CASSSGEETQYF	TGCGCCAGCAGCTCCGGGGAGGAGACCCAGTACTTC
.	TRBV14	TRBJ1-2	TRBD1	CASSQDFRGYGYTF	TGTGCCAGCAGCCAAGATTTCAGGGGGTATGGCTACACCTTC
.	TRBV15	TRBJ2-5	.	CATSRDRGIGTQYF	TGTGCCACCAGCAGAGATAGGGGGATAGGGACCCAGTACTTC
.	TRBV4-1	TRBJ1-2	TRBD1	CASSHPTDRVGYGYTF	TGCGCCAGCAGCCACCCTACTGACAGGGTTGGGTATGGCTACACCTTC
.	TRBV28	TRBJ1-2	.	CASSLLGGYGYTF	TGTGCCAGCAGTCTCCTCGGAGGCTATGGCTACACCTTC
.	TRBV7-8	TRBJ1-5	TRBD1	CASTDRADQPQHF	TGTGCCAGCACTGACAGGGCAGATCAGCCCCAGCATTTT
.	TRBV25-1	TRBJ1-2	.	CASSEPGRANGYTF	TGTGCCAGCAGTGAGCCCGGGAGGGCTAATGGCTACACCTTC
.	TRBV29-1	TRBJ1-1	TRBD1	CSVGTGRGTEAFF	TGCAGCGTCGGGACAGGGCGAGGTACTGAAGCTTTCTTT
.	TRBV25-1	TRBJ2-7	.	CASSWGTSYEQYF	TGTGCCAGCAGCTGGGGGACAAGCTACGAGCAGTACTTC
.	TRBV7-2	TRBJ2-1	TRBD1	CASSLQAGGSVPNEQFF	TGTGCCAGCAGCCTCCAAGCAGGGGGATCCGTACCAAATGAGCAGTTCTTC
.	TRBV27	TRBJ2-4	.	CASSLSRGGKNIQYF	TGTGCCAGCAGTTTATCGAGAGGGGGCAAAAACATTCAGTACTTC
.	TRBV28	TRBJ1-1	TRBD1	CASSPNTGGLGTEAFF	TGTGCCAGCAGTCCAAACACAGGGGGCCTTGGCACTGAAGCTTTCTTT
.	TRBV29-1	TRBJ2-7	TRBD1	CSGRDRAEQYF	TGCAGCGGACGGGACAGGGCCGAGCAGTACTTC
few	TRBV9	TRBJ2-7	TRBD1	CASSVTGQGTYEQYF	TGTGCCAGCAGCGTAACGGGACAGGGTACCTACGAGCAGTACTTC
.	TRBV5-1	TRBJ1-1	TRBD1	CASSLQGRAEAFF	TGCGCCAGCAGCCTACAGGGGAGAGCTGAAGCTTTCTTT
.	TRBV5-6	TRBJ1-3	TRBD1	CASSGGQGSSGNTIYF	TGTGCCAGCAGCGGAGGACAGGGAAGCTCTGGAAACACCATATATTTT
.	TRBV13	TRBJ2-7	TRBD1	CASSLRVQGAEEQYF	TGTGCCAGCAGCTTAAGGGTGCAGGGGGCGGAAGAGCAGTACTTC
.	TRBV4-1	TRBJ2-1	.	CASRRDLVDNEQFF	TGCGCCAGCAGACGGGATCTCGTTGACAATGAGCAGTTCTTC
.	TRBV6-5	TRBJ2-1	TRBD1	CASSYSKRRGLHEQFF	TGTGCCAGCAGTTACTCGAAACGCAGGGGGCTTCATGAGCAGTTCTTC
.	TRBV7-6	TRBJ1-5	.	CASSLQGSGNQPQHF	TGTGCCAGCAGCTTACAGGGTAGTGGCAATCAGCCCCAGCATTTT
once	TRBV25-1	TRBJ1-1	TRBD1	CASRGQGANTEAFF	TGTGCCAGCAGGGGACAGGGGGCGAACACTGAAGCTTTCTTT
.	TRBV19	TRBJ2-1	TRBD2	CASSIDGTSLNEQFF	TGTGCCAGTAGTATAGATGGGACTAGTCTTAATGAGCAGTTCTTC
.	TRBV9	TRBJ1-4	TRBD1	CASSDTGGSEKLFF	TGTGCCAGCAGCGACACAGGGGGCAGCGAAAAACTGTTTTTT
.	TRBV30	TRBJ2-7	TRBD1	CAWSGGTGGNYEQYF	TGTGCCTGGAGCGGAGGGACAGGGGGCAATTACGAGCAGTACTTC
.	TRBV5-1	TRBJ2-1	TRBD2	CASRPGLAFNEQFF	TGCGCCAGCAGACCAGGACTAGCATTTAATGAGCAGTTCTTC
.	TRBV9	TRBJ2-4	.	CASSVRELGGIQYF	TGTGCCAGCAGCGTAAGGGAGCTAGGCGGCATTCAGTACTTC
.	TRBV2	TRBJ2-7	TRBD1	CASSMMTGGSEQYF	TGTGCCAGCAGTATGATGACAGGGGGCTCGGAGCAGTACTTC
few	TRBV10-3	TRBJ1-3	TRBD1	CAISETGAGNTIYF	TGTGCCATCAGTGAGACAGGGGCTGGAAACACCATATATTTT
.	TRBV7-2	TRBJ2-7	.	CASSSQGYEQYF	TGTGCCAGCAGCTCTCAGGGGTACGAGCAGTACTTC
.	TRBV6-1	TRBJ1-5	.	CASSTRGGNQPQHF	TGTGCCAGCAGCACCAGGGGTGGCAATCAGCCCCAGCATTTT
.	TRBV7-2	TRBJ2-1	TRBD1	CASSLGQGASYEQFF	TGTGCCAGCAGCCTGGGACAGGGGGCTTCTTATGAGCAGTTCTTC
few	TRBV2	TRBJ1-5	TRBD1	CASSDSHRGLGQPQHF	TGTGCCAGCAGTGATTCTCACAGGGGACTCGGACAGCCCCAGCATTTT
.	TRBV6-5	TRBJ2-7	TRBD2	CASSSPRGGGFGEQYF	TGTGCCAGCAGTTCCCCGCGCGGGGGGGGGTTTGGAGAGCAGTACTTC
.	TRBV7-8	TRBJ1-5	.	CASSSLSYRQPQHF	TGTGCCAGCAGCTCACTTTCCTACCGTCAGCCCCAGCATTTT
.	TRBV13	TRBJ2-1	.	CASSPREYSNNEQFF	TGTGCCAGCAGCCCGAGGGAGTATTCGAACAATGAGCAGTTCTTC
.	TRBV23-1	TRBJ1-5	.	CASTEQGHNQPQHF	TGCGCCAGCACCGAACAGGGACACAATCAGCCCCAGCATTTT
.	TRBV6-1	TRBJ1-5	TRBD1	CASSPDRVSNQPQHF	TGTGCCAGCAGTCCCGACAGGGTTAGCAATCAGCCCCAGCATTTT
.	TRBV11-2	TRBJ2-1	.	CASSLTFSQTFVEQFF	TGTGCCAGCAGCTTAACTTTTTCCCAAACCTTTGTTGAGCAGTTCTTC
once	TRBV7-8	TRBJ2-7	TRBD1	CASSAMSSPGQGFYEQYF	TGTGCCAGCAGCGCCATGTCCTCCCCGGGACAGGGTTTCTACGAGCAGTACTTC
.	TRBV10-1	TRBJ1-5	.	CASRNLTAIRPQHF	TGCGCCAGCAGGAATTTGACAGCAATTAGGCCCCAGCATTTT
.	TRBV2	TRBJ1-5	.	CASSKGEVSNQPQHF	TGTGCCAGCAGTAAAGGGGAGGTTAGCAATCAGCCCCAGCATTTT
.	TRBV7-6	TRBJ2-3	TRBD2	CASSLVASGVITDTQYF	TGTGCCAGCAGCTTAGTGGCTAGCGGGGTGATCACAGATACGCAGTATTTT
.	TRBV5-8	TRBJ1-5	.	CASSLQGRGQPQHF	TGTGCCAGCAGCCTACAAGGTAGAGGTCAGCCCCAGCATTTT
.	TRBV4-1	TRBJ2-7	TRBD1	CASSQATGPYEQYF	TGCGCCAGCAGCCAAGCGACAGGGCCCTACGAGCAGTACTTC
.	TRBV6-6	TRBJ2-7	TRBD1	CASSYGDRAYEQYF	TGTGCCAGCAGTTACGGTGACAGGGCCTACGAGCAGTACTTC
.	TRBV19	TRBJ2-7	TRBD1	CASSAGQGRNEQYF	TGTGCCAGTTCAGCCGGACAGGGGCGCAACGAGCAGTACTTC
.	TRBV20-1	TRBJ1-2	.	CSAVRGYGYTF	TGCAGTGCCGTACGGGGCTATGGCTACACCTTC
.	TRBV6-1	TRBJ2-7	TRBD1	CAIQGARNEQYF	TGTGCCATCCAGGGGGCTAGAAACGAGCAGTACTTC
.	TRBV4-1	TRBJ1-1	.	CASSQDGGELAFF	TGCGCCAGCAGCCAAGACGGGGGTGAACTAGCTTTCTTT
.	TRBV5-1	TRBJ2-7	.	CASSFGSGNLHEQYF	TGCGCCAGCAGCTTTGGATCGGGGAATCTACACGAGCAGTACTTC
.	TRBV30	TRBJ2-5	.	CAWNIGEETQYF	TGTGCCTGGAACATCGGGGAAGAGACCCAGTACTTC
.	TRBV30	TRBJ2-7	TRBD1	CAWSSGTGAYEQYF	TGTGCCTGGTCTTCGGGGACAGGGGCCTACGAGCAGTACTTC
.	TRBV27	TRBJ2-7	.	CASSLRLNPYEQYF	TGTGCCAGCAGTTTGCGGTTAAACCCTTACGAGCAGTACTTC